Listed below are T cell receptor beta chains from one sample, sequenced in a study of blood T cells in healthy people across ages. TCRdb reprocessed the 5' RACE reads with MiXCR, giving one entry per CDR3 protein. The table includes around 400,000 distinct CDR3 sequences, about 52% detected once. Sequenced input: blood. All receptors derive from a man aged 60 to 69 in good health. CDR3s include the opening cysteine and the closing phenylalanine or tryptophan. Fields, in order: J gene, clone size, D gene, V gene, CDR3 protein, CDR3 DNA. A D gene is named only where the DNA matches it firmly. Clone size is given for some rows only: seen once, a few or many times, or a class if the clone is expanded.

TRBJ2-7 - TRBD2 TRBV20-1 CSAPRGTSGYEQYF TGCAGTGCTCCTCGTGGGACTAGCGGCTACGAGCAGTACTTC
TRBJ1-2 - TRBD1 TRBV28 CASSTRTTGALAGYTF TGTGCCAGCAGCACCAGGACGACAGGGGCGCTTGCCGGCTACACCTTC
TRBJ2-7 - - TRBV10-3 CAISDGPYEQYF TGTGCCATCAGTGACGGCCCCTACGAGCAGTACTTC
TRBJ1-2 once - TRBV5-1 CASSTDSNYGYTF TGCGCCAGCAGCACGGACAGTAACTATGGCTACACCTTC
TRBJ1-6 - - TRBV12-3/TRBV12-4 CASSLRADYNSPLHF TGTGCCAGCAGTCTAAGGGCAGATTATAATTCACCCCTCCACTTT
TRBJ2-6 - TRBD1 TRBV20-1 CSARGTGVMVGSGANVLTF TGCAGTGCTAGAGGCACAGGGGTTATGGTGGGCTCTGGGGCCAACGTCCTGACTTTC
TRBJ2-1 - - TRBV11-3 CASSPAGVSNEQFF TGTGCCAGCAGCCCGGCGGGTGTCTCGAATGAGCAGTTCTTC
TRBJ2-5 - TRBD1 TRBV24-1 CATIDREETQYF TGTGCCACGATCGACAGGGAAGAGACCCAGTACTTC
TRBJ1-2 - - TRBV5-1 CASSAGGYPPKGYTF TGCGCCAGCAGCGCTGGAGGGTATCCCCCGAAGGGCTACACCTTC
TRBJ2-5 - - TRBV5-1 CASSFEGARQETQYF TGCGCCAGCAGCTTCGAAGGGGCCCGACAAGAGACCCAGTACTTC
TRBJ2-2 - - TRBV5-1 CAVQTGTTHTGELFF TGCGCCGTTCAGACCGGGACAACCCACACCGGGGAGCTGTTTTTT